The 23 T cell receptor beta chains listed next were all sequenced from one sample in a study of shared clonotypes between healthy human individuals. This table comes from immunoSEQ multiplex PCR, and its TCRdb copy is limited to in-frame clones, with some not included. The sample contains fewer than 350,000 clones, 87% of which appear only once. The sequenced sample consisted of memory CD8+ T cells sorted from blood. The subset here: CD45RO+ cells pooled with CCR7-negative TemRA cells. All receptors come from a young man in good health.

V usage is TRBV5-5 and J usage is TRBJ2-5, with D possibly called TRBD1 or TRBD2 (6 bases each). The V and J ends lost 3 bases and 4 bases respectively, with 16 bases between them. The CDR3 contains 15 residues. The germline gives CDR1 SGHKS, CDR2 YYEKEE (reference sequence). CDR3 bases: TGTGCCAGCAGCTCAAGCCCCGGGGGCGGAGAGACCCAGTACTTC. This sequence encodes CASSSSPGGGETQYF.

This clone was observed a single time. The J gene is TRBJ2-2, the V gene TRBV7-9; tentative D call: TRBD2 (5 bases). Between the trimmed V and J ends, which lost 5 bases and 7 bases, there was a span of 17 bases. Germline lookup yields CDR1 SEHNR and CDR2 FQNEAQ (reference sequence). This CDR3 spans 15 amino acids. The CDR3: CASSRTAWVGGELFF. For the CDR3, the DNA is TGTGCCAGCAGCAGGACTGCGTGGGTAGGCGGGGAGCTGTTTTTT.

V is TRBV21-1 and J is TRBJ2-5; the tabulated D call, TRBD2, remains unverified against the DNA. TRBV21-1 is flagged as a pseudogene. This CDR3 has 11 residues. The CDR3 sequence: CASTSGETQYF. The CDR3 nucleotides read TGTGCCAGCACCTCGGGGGAGACCCAGTACTTC.

The genes are TRBV29-1 and TRBJ1-1; TRBD1 might be the D (6 bases). The germline V and J ends were trimmed by 6 bases and 2 bases, with 13 bases remaining between them. CDR3 length equals 13 residues. Germline V lookup: CDR1 SQVTM, CDR2 ANQGSEA. CDR3 sequence: CSVRTDLNTEAFF. The CDR3 DNA is TGCAGCGTGAGGACAGACCTAAACACTGAAGCTTTCTTT. Using reference TRBV29-1 and TRBJ1-1 for the parts outside the CDR3, the full variable domain is SAVISQKPSRDICQRGTSLTIQCQVDSQVTMMFWYRQQPGQSLTLIATANQGSEATYESGFVIDKFPISRPNLTFSTLTVSNMSPEDSSIYLCSVRTDLNTEAFFGQGTRLTVV.

The chain recombines TRBV7-2 with TRBJ1-5, with no clear D. The CDR3 runs 15 residues. Deletions cut 5 bases from V and 5 bases from J, with 16 bases between. Germline V gene data show CDR1 as SGHTA and CDR2 as FQGNSA. The CDR3 nucleotides read TGTGCCAGCAGCCCTAGCGGGGAGAGGGATCAGCCCCAGCATTTT. Residues: CASSPSGERDQPQHF.

This chain links TRBV5-1 with TRBJ2-1; TRBD2 aligns across 9 bases. Trimming took 0 bases from V and 4 from J; bases not matched to a gene: 5. CDR3 size: 16 residues. Germline V gene sequence: CDR1 SGHRS, CDR2 YFSETQ. The chain's CDR3 is CASSLDVAGEYNEQFF. CDR3 DNA: TGCGCCAGCAGCTTGGATGTAGCGGGAGAATACAATGAGCAGTTCTTC.

V is TRBV2 and J is TRBJ2-5, with D unclear. Germline CDR1 is SNHLY and CDR2 is FYNNEI. Trimming pared 4 bases from V and 5 bases from J, leaving 17 bases between. This CDR3 region has 15 residues. The CDR3 nucleotides are TGTGCCAGCAGTGGCAGCCCCCGGTCCCCCGAGACCCAGTACTTC. Its protein is CASSGSPRSPETQYF.

The V gene is TRBV11-2, the J gene TRBJ2-7; D is possibly TRBD1 (6 bases). V gave up 1 base and J gave up 2 bases, with 9 bases separating them. Germline V gives CDR1 SGHAT, CDR2 FQNNGV. This CDR3 spans 14 amino acids. The CDR3 protein is CASSLVSGAYEQYF. CDR3 coding DNA: TGTGCCAGCAGCTTAGTGTCAGGGGCCTACGAGCAGTACTTC.

The chain carries TRBV9 and TRBJ2-2, with 7 bases that match TRBD1. Germline CDR1 reads SGDLS; CDR2 reads YYNGEE. The CDR3 is made up of 14 amino acids. V was clipped by 3 bases and J by 2 bases; unmatched bases: 1. Here the CDR3 reads CASSGQGNTGELFF. The CDR3, as DNA: TGTGCCAGCAGCGGACAGGGCAACACCGGGGAGCTGTTTTTT.

The J gene is TRBJ2-3, the V gene TRBV6-6; D gene ambiguous. The CDR3 runs 12 residues. V was cut by 3 bases and J by 7 bases, with 8 bases left in between. CDR1 MNHNY and CDR2 SVGAGI come from the germline V gene (reference sequence). The CDR3: CASSYTDYTQYF. The CDR3 coding sequence is TGTGCCAGCAGTTATACGGATTATACGCAGTATTTT.

V is TRBV9 and J is TRBJ2-1, with a weak D call TRBD2 (5 bases). Germline V CDR1 and CDR2: SGDLS, YYNGEE. Trimming removed 0 bases at V and 8 bases at J, with 15 bases between. The length of the CDR3 is 15 residues. The CDR3 DNA reads TGTGCCAGCAGCGTAGGGGGAGTGGTCCTGGATGAGCAGTTCTTC. Translating it yields CASSVGGVVLDEQFF.

There are a few counts of this clone. V usage is TRBV4-3 and J usage is TRBJ2-1, with a weak D call TRBD2 (5 bases). The V and J ends lost 3 bases and 4 bases respectively, with 13 bases between them. This CDR3 region has 15 residues. CDR1 is LGHNA and CDR2 is YSLEER in the germline V gene. CDR3 region: CASSQLAGLYNEQFF. DNA for the CDR3: TGCGCCAGCAGCCAGCTAGCAGGCTTATACAATGAGCAGTTCTTC.

About this clone: A far larger clone is only one base removed, so a read error is likely. The chain uses TRBV6-6 and TRBJ1-6; the match to TRBD1 covers 7 bases. Germline values: CDR1 MNHNY, CDR2 SVGAGI (reference sequence). There are 15 residues in the CDR3. V dropped 11 bases and J dropped 6; count of bases not matched to a gene: 13. CDR3 DNA sequence: TGTGCCTATTTGCGGGACAGCCTTTTTAATTCACCCCTCCACTTT. Translating it yields CAYLRDSLFNSPLHF.

This chain links TRBV5-5 with TRBJ2-7, with D uncertain. The ends were cut back, 1 base at V and 0 bases at J, with 8 bases in the middle. The CDR3 spans 14 residues. Germline V gene data show CDR1 as SGHKS and CDR2 as YYEKEE (reference sequence). Written as DNA, the CDR3 is TGTGCCAGCAGCTTGCGGACGGCCTCCTACGAGCAGTACTTC. It specifies CASSLRTASYEQYF. Full variable domain (outside the CDR3, taken from reference TRBV5-5 and TRBJ2-7): DAGVTQSPTHLIKTRGQQVTLRCSPISGHKSVSWYQQVLGQGPQFIFQYYEKEERGRGNFPDRFSARQFPNYSSELNVNALLLGDSALYLCASSLRTASYEQYFGPGTRLTVT.

There are a few counts of this clone. The chain combines TRBV27 with TRBJ2-1, with 9 positions matching TRBD2. Germline trimming cut 4 bases from V and 7 bases from J; bases unmatched to any gene: 11. CDR3 size: 16 residues. Germline CDR1 reads MNHEY; CDR2 reads SMNVEV (reference sequence). The CDR3 loop reads CASSSDVSGSRNEQFF. In DNA form, the CDR3 reads TGTGCCAGCAGTTCGGATGTTAGCGGGAGTAGAAATGAGCAGTTCTTC.

This chain connects TRBV30 to TRBJ2-2; D is undetermined. V lost 2 bases and J 6 bases, leaving 7 bases between the germline ends. Germline values: CDR1 GTSNPN, CDR2 SVGIG (reference sequence). The CDR3 extends over 12 amino acids. Written as DNA, the CDR3 is TGTGCCTGGAGTCCAGGAGCCGGGGAGCTGTTTTTT. This encodes CAWSPGAGELFF.

The CDR3 sequence: CATTLGAETHQETQYF. Written as DNA, the CDR3 is TGTGCCACCACCTTGGGGGCTGAAACCCACCAAGAGACCCAGTACTTC. The J gene is TRBJ2-5, the V gene TRBV27; D may be TRBD1 (6 bases). V lost 10 bases, J lost 0 bases, and 21 bases lay in between. Per the germline V gene, CDR1 is MNHEY and CDR2 is SMNVEV (reference sequence). The CDR3 runs 16 residues.

The chain couples TRBV7-8 to TRBJ1-4; TRBD1 might be the D (6 bases). CDR3 length: 15 residues. V lost 1 base and J 4 bases, leaving 10 bases between the germline ends. Germline lookup yields CDR1 SGHVS and CDR2 FQNEAQ. The CDR3 bases are TGTGCCAGCAGCTTAGAGGGGGGAAATAATGAAAAACTGTTTTTT. It specifies CASSLEGGNNEKLFF.

The J gene is TRBJ1-6, the V gene TRBV27; TRBD1 is a possible D gene (5 bases). V was clipped by 6 bases and J by 6 bases, with 18 bases between them. The CDR3 has 16 amino acids. CDR1 and CDR2 from the germline V gene are MNHEY and SMNVEV (reference sequence). The CDR3 loop is CASRVGTGDFNSPLHF. In DNA form, the CDR3 reads TGTGCCAGCAGGGTCGGGACCGGGGACTTTAATTCACCCCTCCACTTT.

This chain joins TRBV29-1 and TRBJ2-3; D might be TRBD2 (5 bases). This CDR3 contains 14 residues. Germline V gives CDR1 SQVTM, CDR2 ANQGSEA. Trimming stripped 6 bases from V and 3 bases from J, with 16 bases between. The CDR3 here is CSVGSDLLTDTQYF. Here the CDR3 DNA reads TGCAGCGTAGGTAGCGACCTTTTGACAGATACGCAGTATTTT.

This clone came up a few times. This sequence joins TRBV29-1 and TRBJ2-7; possibly TRBD2 for D (5 bases). V shed 6 bases and J shed 3 bases, with 15 bases lying between them. Germline assignment: CDR1 SQVTM and CDR2 ANQGSEA. The CDR3 sequence is 13 residues long. The CDR3 here is CSVTPPGNYEQYF. CDR3 nucleotides: TGCAGCGTGACTCCCCCGGGAAACTACGAGCAGTACTTC.

The rearrangement uses TRBV19 and TRBJ1-5; 7 nucleotides match TRBD1. The CDR3 has 15 residues. The germline CDR1 and CDR2 sequences are LNHDA and SQIVND (reference sequence). Trimming took 6 bases from V and 10 from J; bases not matched to a gene: 15. The CDR3 spells CASRLQGTPIKPQHF. CDR3 coding DNA: TGTGCCAGTAGGCTACAGGGGACTCCAATCAAACCCCAGCATTTT. The complete variable domain, with remaining parts taken from reference TRBV19 and TRBJ1-5, reads DGGITQSPKYLFRKEGQNVTLSCEQNLNHDAMYWYRQDPGQGLRLIYYSQIVNDFQKGDIAEGYSVSREKKESFPLTVTSAQKNPTAFYLCASRLQGTPIKPQHFGDGTRLSIL.

V is TRBV2 and J is TRBJ2-3; a weak D match, TRBD2 (6 bases). The CDR3 runs 18 residues. Looked up from germline, CDR1 is SNHLY and CDR2 is FYNNEI. V was cut by 5 bases and J by 0 bases, with 21 bases left in between. The CDR3 reads CASSRLVSGFSSTDTQYF. The CDR3 DNA is TGTGCCAGCAGTAGACTAGTAAGCGGGTTCTCTAGCACAGATACGCAGTATTTT. The full variable domain, with the rest looked up from reference TRBV2 and TRBJ2-3, is EPEVTQTPSHQVTQMGQEVILRCVPISNHLYFYWYRQILGQKVEFLVSFYNNEISEKSEIFDDQFSVERPDGSNFTLKIRSTKLEDSAMYFCASSRLVSGFSSTDTQYFGPGTRLTVL.